This TCR beta chain emerged from a study of CD8+ T cells in alopecia areata. The ends lost 7 bases at V and 3 bases at J; junction bases unmatched: 9. Germline lookup yields CDR1 SNHLY and CDR2 FYNNEI. This CDR3 comprises 15 residues. In each case, RNA was isolated and then reverse transcribed into cDNA as the sequencing template. Only in-frame clones appear in the TCRdb table, and some are missing; sequencing was by immunoSEQ multiplex PCR. Among about 210,000 clones listed, about 58% were seen once. Treatment here: oral pan-JAK inhibitor, 5-10 mg twice daily. This chain links TRBV2 with TRBJ2-1; the match to TRBD2 covers 7 bases. The input for sequencing was CD4+ T cells sorted from blood, taken at week 4, from a patient treated with tofacitinib. The receptor comes from a human donor with alopecia areata. This CDR3 reads CASTGGLADYNEQFF. In DNA form, the CDR3 reads TGTGCCAGCACTGGTGGGCTAGCGGACTACAATGAGCAGTTCTTC.